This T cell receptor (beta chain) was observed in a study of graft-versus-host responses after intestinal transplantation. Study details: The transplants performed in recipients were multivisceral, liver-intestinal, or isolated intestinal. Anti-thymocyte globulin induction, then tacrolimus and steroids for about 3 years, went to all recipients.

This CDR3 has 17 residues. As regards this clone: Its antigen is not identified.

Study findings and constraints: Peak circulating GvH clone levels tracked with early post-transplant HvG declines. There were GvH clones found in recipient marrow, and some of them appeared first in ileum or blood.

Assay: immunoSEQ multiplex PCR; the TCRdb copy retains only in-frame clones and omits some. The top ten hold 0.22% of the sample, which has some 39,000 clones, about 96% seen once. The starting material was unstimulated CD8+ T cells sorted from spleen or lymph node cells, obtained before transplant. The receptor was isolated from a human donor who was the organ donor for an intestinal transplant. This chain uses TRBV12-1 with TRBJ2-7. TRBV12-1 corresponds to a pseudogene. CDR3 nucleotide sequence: TGTGCCAGCAGCCCCAAACAGGGCAGGGAGGCCCTTTACGAGCAGTACTTC. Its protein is CASSPKQGREALYEQYF.